Below, one T cell receptor (beta chain) is given with its context. Sequencing was performed with immunoSEQ multiplex PCR; in TCRdb, only in-frame clones are kept and a portion is missing. Counted here are about 83,000 clones, about 88% occurring once; the ten biggest clones make up around 7.3%. This record comes from a study of blood T cell repertoires in COVID-19. About the research overall: Both acute and convalescent COVID-19 samples were obtained from the United States, Italy and Spain.

The ends were cut back, 7 bases at V and 3 bases at J, with 10 bases in the middle. Germline V gene sequence: CDR1 MDHEN, CDR2 SYDVKM. The CDR3 runs to 13 residues. The sample taken for sequencing was peripheral blood. The chain uses TRBV28 and TRBJ1-5; D not resolved. This sequence originates from a man at least 80 years old with active or convalescent COVID-19. As DNA, the CDR3 is TGTGCCAGCATCGGAGGGTTCAATCAGCCCCAGCATTTT. Translated: CASIGGFNQPQHF.